This T cell receptor (beta chain) was obtained from a study of cytomegalovirus exposure and HLA in healthy donors. Whole-study context: About 180 million T cells yielded 100 million or so unique TCR beta sequences in earlier analysis.

To note about this clone: Antigen: not known.

In germline, CDR1 is SGHAT, CDR2 FQDESV (reference sequence). The CDR3 contains 15 residues. J gave up 3 bases and V 8 bases, and 9 bases lay outside the gene matches. PCR primers comprised 60 Vbeta and 13 Jbeta primers. Sequencing was performed with immunoSEQ multiplex PCR; in TCRdb, only in-frame clones are kept and a portion is missing. This table holds 100,000 to 150,000 clones, around three quarters found once. Findings and caveats of the study: Prior analysis indicated that the majority of TCR beta V segments exhibited productivity approximately 87% or approximately 30% of the time.

The donors were healthy bone marrow donors. V gene TRBV11-1 combines with J gene TRBJ2-5, with 10 bases lining up with TRBD2. The sequence was collected from a female donor in good health and CMV-seronegative. The sample taken for sequencing was PBMCs. The chain's CDR3 is CASANSGRPEETQYF. The CDR3 DNA reads TGTGCCAGCGCTAATAGCGGGAGGCCGGAAGAGACCCAGTACTTC.